The text below deals with one T cell receptor beta chain. Its antigen is as yet unknown. This entry belongs to a study of memory CD4+ T cells and cytomegalovirus serostatus. CDR3 size: 16 residues. V lost 0 bases and J lost 6; bases outside the gene matches: 6. The germline V gene has CDR1 SGHRS and CDR2 YFSETQ. Repertoires were generated with immunoSEQ multiplex PCR, while TCRdb's copy carries only in-frame clones and drops some. The sample records over 35,000 clones, around 80% being singletons. Single viable CD3+CD4+CD8-CD45RO+ cells were sorted as the memory CD4+ T cells. Serostatus was set by detecting CMV pp150, pp28, p38, p52 IgG. CD4+ T cells were isolated by positive magnetic selection. Findings of the study overall: Suggested: most of the CMV-linked TCR signature lies in CD4+ memory cells.

Material for sequencing was memory CD4+ T cells from blood. V is TRBV5-1 and J is TRBJ2-3; 11 nucleotides match TRBD2. This TCR was recovered from an adult in good health and CMV-seronegative. CDR3 sequence (DNA): TGCGCCAGCAGCTTGGCCGTGACTAGCGGGGCGGATACGCAGTATTTT. It codes for CASSLAVTSGADTQYF.